Listed below are T cell receptor beta chains from one sample, sequenced in a study of human T cells and chemical hapten exposure. TCRdb re-called the RACE reads with MiXCR, one entry per CDR3 protein. The top ten clones hold around 0.99% of a sample with about 120,000 distinct CDR3 sequences, around 13% of them seen once. The input for sequencing was whole blood, taken in connection with sensitization to the hapten diphenylcyclopropenone (DPC). These receptors were obtained from a man younger than 30 with alopecia areata. Some clones in this sample may be carry-over from other donors' samples. Each CDR3 is given with its conserved first and last residue. A D gene is named only where the DNA matches it firmly. Rows may omit the clone size; those that give it use once, few, many or a size class.

CDR3,DNA,V,size,J,D
CASTLSGGEKVYGYTF,TGCGCCAGCACCCTTTCGGGAGGGGAGAAGGTCTATGGCTACACCTTC,TRBV5-1,few,TRBJ1-2,NA
CASSRRASGGRTDTQYF,TGTGCCAGCAGCCGAAGAGCTAGCGGGGGGCGCACAGATACGCAGTATTTT,TRBV3-1,NA,TRBJ2-3,TRBD2
CASSPRQGALSEQFF,TGTGCCAGCAGCCCGCGACAGGGGGCACTAAGTGAGCAGTTCTTC,TRBV11-2,NA,TRBJ2-1,TRBD1
CASSPPLRTNTEAFF,TGTGCCAGCTCACCACCGCTCAGGACGAACACTGAAGCTTTCTTT,TRBV18,few,TRBJ1-1,NA
CASSLEDRQPQHF,TGTGCCAGCAGCTTAGAAGACAGACAGCCCCAGCATTTT,TRBV7-2,NA,TRBJ1-5,NA
CASRFRHGSYGYTF,TGTGCCAGCAGATTCCGGCACGGTAGCTATGGCTACACCTTC,TRBV3-1,many,TRBJ1-2,NA
CASSLGLRTVYSYEQYF,TGTGCCAGCAGCTTAGGTCTAAGGACAGTCTATTCCTACGAGCAGTACTTC,TRBV7-2,NA,TRBJ2-7,NA
CASSPGQGAGNTIYF,TGTGCCAGCTCACCAGGACAGGGTGCCGGAAACACCATATATTTT,TRBV18,NA,TRBJ1-3,TRBD1
CAARDSSYNEQFF,TGTGCCGCCCGGGACAGCTCCTACAATGAGCAGTTCTTC,TRBV27,few,TRBJ2-1,TRBD1
CSASPHYVMNTEAFF,TGCAGTGCTAGTCCCCATTATGTTATGAACACTGAAGCTTTCTTT,TRBV20-1,few,TRBJ1-1,NA
CASRPPNLGGTSSYEQYF,TGTGCAAGTCGCCCCCCCAACCTCGGCGGGACAAGCTCCTACGAGCAGTACTTC,TRBV12-2,few,TRBJ2-7,NA
CASSLSPGANVLTF,TGCGCCAGCAGCCTAAGTCCTGGGGCCAACGTCCTGACTTTC,TRBV5-1,few,TRBJ2-6,NA
CASSQDGREETQYF,TGCGCCAGCAGCCAAGATGGGCGGGAAGAGACCCAGTACTTC,TRBV4-3,few,TRBJ2-5,NA
CASSLDRVIQETQYF,TGTGCCAGCAGCTTAGACAGGGTAATCCAAGAGACCCAGTACTTC,TRBV11-2,few,TRBJ2-5,NA
CASSLTWGGLEQYF,TGTGCCAGCAGTTTAACTTGGGGAGGCCTCGAGCAGTACTTC,TRBV28,NA,TRBJ2-7,NA
CAIRPDRAVTEAFF,TGTGCCATCAGGCCCGACAGGGCCGTCACTGAAGCTTTCTTT,TRBV10-3,few,TRBJ1-1,TRBD1
CASSVDRGQDEQFF,TGTGCCAGCAGTGTGGACAGGGGGCAGGATGAGCAGTTCTTC,TRBV6-4,NA,TRBJ2-1,TRBD1
CSVGWLTYEQYF,TGCAGCGTCGGGTGGTTAACCTACGAGCAGTACTTC,TRBV29-1,few,TRBJ2-7,NA
CASNGQGSYEQYF,TGCGCCAGCAACGGACAGGGGTCCTACGAGCAGTACTTC,TRBV5-1,few,TRBJ2-7,TRBD1
CASSFPRRGSYEQYF,TGTGCCAGCAGTTTTCCGAGACGAGGATCCTACGAGCAGTACTTC,TRBV28,NA,TRBJ2-7,NA
CASNPRTSGLETQYF,TGTGCCAGCAACCCTCGGACTAGCGGGTTGGAGACCCAGTACTTC,TRBV7-9,few,TRBJ2-5,TRBD2
CASSLEGRNGELFF,TGTGCCAGCAGTTTAGAGGGGCGGAACGGGGAGCTGTTTTTT,TRBV27,NA,TRBJ2-2,NA